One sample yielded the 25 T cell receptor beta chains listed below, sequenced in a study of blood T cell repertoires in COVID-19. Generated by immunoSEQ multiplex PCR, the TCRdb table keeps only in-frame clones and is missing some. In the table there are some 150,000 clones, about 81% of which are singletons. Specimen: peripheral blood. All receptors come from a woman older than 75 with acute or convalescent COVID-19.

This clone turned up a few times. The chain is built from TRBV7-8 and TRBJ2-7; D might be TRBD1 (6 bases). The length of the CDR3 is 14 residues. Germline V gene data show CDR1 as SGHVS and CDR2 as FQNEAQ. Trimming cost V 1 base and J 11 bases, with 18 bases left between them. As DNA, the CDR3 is TGTGCCAGCAGCTTAGGAAGGGGGTCGTCCTCAAAGTACTTC. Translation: CASSLGRGSSSKYF.

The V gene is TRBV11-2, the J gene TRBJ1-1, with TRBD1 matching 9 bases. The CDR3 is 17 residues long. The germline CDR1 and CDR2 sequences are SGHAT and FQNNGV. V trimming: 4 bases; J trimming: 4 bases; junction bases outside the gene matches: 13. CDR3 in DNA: TGTGCCAGCAGCTCCGGGACAGGGTCTATAACGGGCACTGAAGCTTTCTTT. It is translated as CASSSGTGSITGTEAFF.

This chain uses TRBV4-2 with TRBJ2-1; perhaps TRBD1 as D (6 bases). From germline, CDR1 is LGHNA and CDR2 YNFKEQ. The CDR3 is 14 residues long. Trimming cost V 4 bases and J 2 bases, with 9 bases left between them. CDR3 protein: CASSPRGAYNEQFF. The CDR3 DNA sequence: TGTGCCAGCAGCCCCAGGGGTGCCTACAATGAGCAGTTCTTC.

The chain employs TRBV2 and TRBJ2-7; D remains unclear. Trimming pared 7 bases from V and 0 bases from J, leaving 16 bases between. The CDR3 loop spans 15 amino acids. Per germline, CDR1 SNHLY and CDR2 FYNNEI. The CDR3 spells CASITRVPSSYEQYF. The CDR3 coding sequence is TGTGCCAGCATCACCCGGGTCCCCAGCTCCTACGAGCAGTACTTC.

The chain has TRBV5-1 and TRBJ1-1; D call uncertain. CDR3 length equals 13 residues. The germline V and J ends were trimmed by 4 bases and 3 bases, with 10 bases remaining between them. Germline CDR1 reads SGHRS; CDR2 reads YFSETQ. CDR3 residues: CASSPGEDTEAFF. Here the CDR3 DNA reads TGCGCCAGCAGCCCCGGAGAGGACACTGAAGCTTTCTTT.

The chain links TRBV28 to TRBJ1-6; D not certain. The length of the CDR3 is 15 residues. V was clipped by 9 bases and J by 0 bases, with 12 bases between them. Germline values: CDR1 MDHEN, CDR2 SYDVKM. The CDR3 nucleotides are TGTGCCAGTAACCCACCGGGCTCCTATAATTCACCCCTCCACTTT. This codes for CASNPPGSYNSPLHF.

CDR3 residues: CASSRAGGTQPQHF. The CDR3 DNA follows: TGCGCCAGCAGCCGAGCGGGGGGCACTCAGCCCCAGCATTTT. J is TRBJ1-5 and V is TRBV5-1, with D perhaps matching TRBD1 (6 bases). Germline CDR1 is SGHRS and CDR2 is YFSETQ. Trimming pared 4 bases from V and 6 bases from J, leaving 14 bases between. The CDR3 covers 14 residues.

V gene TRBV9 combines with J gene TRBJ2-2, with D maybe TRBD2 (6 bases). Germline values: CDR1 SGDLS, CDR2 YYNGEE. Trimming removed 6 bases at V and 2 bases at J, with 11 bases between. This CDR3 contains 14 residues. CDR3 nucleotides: TGTGCCAGCAACCGGGACTTCAACACCGGGGAGCTGTTTTTT. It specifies CASNRDFNTGELFF. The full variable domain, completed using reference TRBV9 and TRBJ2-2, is DSGVTQTPKHLITATGQRVTLRCSPRSGDLSVYWYQQSLDQGLQFLIQYYNGEERAKGNILERFSAQQFPDLHSELNLSSLELGDSALYFCASNRDFNTGELFFGEGSRLTVL.

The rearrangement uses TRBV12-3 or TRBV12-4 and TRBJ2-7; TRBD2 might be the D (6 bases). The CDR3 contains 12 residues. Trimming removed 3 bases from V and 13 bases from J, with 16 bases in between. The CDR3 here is CASSFWEAPGYF. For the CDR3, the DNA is TGTGCCAGCAGTTTCTGGGAGGCACCGGGATACTTC.

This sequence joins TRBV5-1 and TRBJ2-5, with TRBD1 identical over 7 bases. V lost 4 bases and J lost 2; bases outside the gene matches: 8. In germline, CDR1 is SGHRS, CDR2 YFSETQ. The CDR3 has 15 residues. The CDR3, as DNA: TGCGCCAGCAGCCTCCAACCGGGACAGCAAGAGACCCAGTACTTC. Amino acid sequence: CASSLQPGQQETQYF.

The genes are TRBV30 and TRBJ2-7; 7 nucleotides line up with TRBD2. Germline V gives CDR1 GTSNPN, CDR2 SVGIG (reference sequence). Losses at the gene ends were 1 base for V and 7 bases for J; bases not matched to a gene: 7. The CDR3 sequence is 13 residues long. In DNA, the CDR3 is TGTGCCTGGAGTGCGAAGCGGGGCGGGGAGCAGTACTTC. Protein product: CAWSAKRGGEQYF.

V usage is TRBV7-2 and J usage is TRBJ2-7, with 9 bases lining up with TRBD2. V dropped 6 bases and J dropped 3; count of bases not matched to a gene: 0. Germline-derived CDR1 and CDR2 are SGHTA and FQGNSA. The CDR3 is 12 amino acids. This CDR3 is CASRRGGYEQYF. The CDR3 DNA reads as TGTGCCAGCAGGCGGGGGGGCTACGAGCAGTACTTC.

CDR3 in DNA: TGTGCCAGCAGTCAGGAAAGCGGGCCGCTTTCGGGAAACACCATATATTTT. Encoded protein: CASSQESGPLSGNTIYF. The J gene is TRBJ1-3, the V gene TRBV9; D uncertain. Germline values: CDR1 SGDLS, CDR2 YYNGEE. The length of the CDR3 is 17 residues. The V and J ends lost 5 bases and 4 bases respectively, with 22 bases between them.

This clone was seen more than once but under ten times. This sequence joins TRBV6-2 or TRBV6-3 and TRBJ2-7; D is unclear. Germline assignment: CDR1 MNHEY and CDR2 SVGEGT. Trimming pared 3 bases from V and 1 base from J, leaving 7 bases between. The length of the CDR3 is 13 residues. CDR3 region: CASSYLVSYEQYF. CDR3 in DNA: TGTGCCAGCAGTTATTTAGTTTCCTACGAGCAGTACTTC.

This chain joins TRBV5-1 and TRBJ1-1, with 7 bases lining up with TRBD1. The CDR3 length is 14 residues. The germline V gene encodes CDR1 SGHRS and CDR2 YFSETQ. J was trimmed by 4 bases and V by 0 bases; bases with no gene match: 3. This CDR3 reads CASSLGQGITEAFF. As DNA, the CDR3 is TGCGCCAGCAGCTTGGGACAGGGTATCACTGAAGCTTTCTTT.

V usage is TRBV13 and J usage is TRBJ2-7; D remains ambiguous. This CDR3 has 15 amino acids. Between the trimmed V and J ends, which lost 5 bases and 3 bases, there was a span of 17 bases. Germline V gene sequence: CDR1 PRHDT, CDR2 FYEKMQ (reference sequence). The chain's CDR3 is CASSLKALRYYEQYF. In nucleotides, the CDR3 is TGTGCCAGCAGCCTAAAAGCTCTACGCTACTACGAGCAGTACTTC.

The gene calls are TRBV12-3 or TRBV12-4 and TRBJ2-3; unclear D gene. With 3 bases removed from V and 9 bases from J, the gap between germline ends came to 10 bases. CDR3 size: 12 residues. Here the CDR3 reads CASSLDAVTQYF. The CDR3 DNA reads TGTGCCAGCAGTTTGGATGCGGTCACGCAGTATTTT.

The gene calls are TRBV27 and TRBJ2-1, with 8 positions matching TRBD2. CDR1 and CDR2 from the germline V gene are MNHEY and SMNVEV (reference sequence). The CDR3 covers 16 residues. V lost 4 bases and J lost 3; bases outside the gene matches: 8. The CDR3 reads CASSSSGSPNYNEQFF. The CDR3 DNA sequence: TGTGCCAGCAGTTCCAGCGGGAGTCCCAACTACAATGAGCAGTTCTTC.

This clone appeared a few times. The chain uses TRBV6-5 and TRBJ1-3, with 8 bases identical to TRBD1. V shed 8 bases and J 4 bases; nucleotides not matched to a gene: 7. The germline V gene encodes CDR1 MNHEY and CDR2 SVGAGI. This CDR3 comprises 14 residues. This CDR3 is CASGRGDRGNTIYF. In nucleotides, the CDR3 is TGTGCCAGCGGCAGGGGGGACAGGGGAAACACCATATATTTT.

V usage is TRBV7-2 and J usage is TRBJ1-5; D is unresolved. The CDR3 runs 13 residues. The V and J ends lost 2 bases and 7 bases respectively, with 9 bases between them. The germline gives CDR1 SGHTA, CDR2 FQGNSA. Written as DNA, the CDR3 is TGTGCCAGCAGCTTATCCGTGAGGCAGCCCCAGCATTTT. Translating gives CASSLSVRQPQHF.

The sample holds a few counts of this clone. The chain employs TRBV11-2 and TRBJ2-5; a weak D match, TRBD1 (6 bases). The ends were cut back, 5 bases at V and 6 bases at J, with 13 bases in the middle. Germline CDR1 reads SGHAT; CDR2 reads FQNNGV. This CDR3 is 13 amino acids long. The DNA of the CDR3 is TGTGCCAGCAGCCAACGACAGGAGAAGACCCAGTACTTC. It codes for CASSQRQEKTQYF.

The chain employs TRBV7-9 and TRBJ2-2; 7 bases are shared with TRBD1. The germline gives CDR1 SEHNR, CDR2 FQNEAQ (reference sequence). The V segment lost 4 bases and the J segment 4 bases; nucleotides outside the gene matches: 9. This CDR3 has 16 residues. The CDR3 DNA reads TGTGCCAGCAGCTCCTACAGGGGATGGAGCACCGGGGAGCTGTTTTTT. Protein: CASSSYRGWSTGELFF.

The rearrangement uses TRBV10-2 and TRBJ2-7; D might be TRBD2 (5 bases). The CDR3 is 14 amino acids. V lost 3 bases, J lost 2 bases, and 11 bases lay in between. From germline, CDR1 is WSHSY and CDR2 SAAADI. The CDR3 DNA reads TGCGCCAGCAGTGATTGGGAGACGACCTACGAGCAGTACTTC. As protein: CASSDWETTYEQYF.

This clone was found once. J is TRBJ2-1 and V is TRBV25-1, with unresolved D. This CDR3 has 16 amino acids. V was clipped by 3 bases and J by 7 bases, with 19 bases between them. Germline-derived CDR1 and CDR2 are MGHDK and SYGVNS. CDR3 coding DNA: TGTGCCAGCAGTGACTCCTCCCCGCGCAAGATGAATGAGCAGTTCTTC. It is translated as CASSDSSPRKMNEQFF.

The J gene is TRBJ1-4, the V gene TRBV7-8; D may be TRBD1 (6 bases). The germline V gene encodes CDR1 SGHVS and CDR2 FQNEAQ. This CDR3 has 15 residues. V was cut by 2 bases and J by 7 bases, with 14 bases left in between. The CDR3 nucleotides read TGTGCCAGCAGCTTACGCCGGGACAAAGGTGAAAAACTGTTTTTT. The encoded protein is CASSLRRDKGEKLFF.